The present entry profiles one TCR beta chain with its context. These data are taken from a study of early stage breast cancer tumors. Turning to the study itself: ER+/PR+/HER2- status applied to about 70% of the 16 invasive breast tumors.

The repertoire was sequenced with immunoSEQ multiplex PCR; TCRdb's copy has only in-frame clones and lacks some. The sample consists of roughly 60,000 clones, 60% to 85% of them appearing once. The CDR3 spans 17 residues. Germline V lookup: CDR1 SGHTA, CDR2 FQGNSA. With 5 bases clipped from V and 5 bases from J, the junction kept 14 bases outside the gene matches. The material sequenced was blood. The sequence derives from a person between 30 and 45 years old with breast cancer. The J gene is TRBJ1-2, the V gene TRBV7-2, with 10 bases aligning to TRBD1. CDR3: CASSPTTGQGLHYGYTF. CDR3 sequence (DNA): TGTGCCAGCAGCCCTACAACGGGACAGGGGTTACATTATGGCTACACCTTC.